This T cell receptor beta chain was identified in a study of CD8 T cells in Susac syndrome. Whole-study findings and limits: The number of individuals included in the study's TCR sequencing and HLA analysis was acknowledged as relatively small.

The multiple sclerosis control group comprised treatment-naive patients with stable or active relapsing-remitting disease. Both CD4+ and CD8+ T cells were negatively isolated, and TEMRA cells underwent FACS enrichment. Remarks on this clonotype: Antigen: not known.

With random hexamers, reverse transcription was performed on roughly 0.5 to 1 ug of RNA. Coverage of TCR beta CDR3 amplification by immunoSEQ multiplex PCR extended to 54 Vbeta and 13 Jbeta. From the immunoSEQ multiplex PCR reads, TCRdb called clonotypes with MiXCR, one entry per CDR3 protein. The sample records around 270,000 distinct CDR3 sequences, approximately 85% being singletons. The receptor's source is a human donor with multiple sclerosis. The sequenced sample was CD8+ T cells from PBMCs.

CDR3 protein: CASSFLAGQGPDTQYF. In DNA form, the CDR3 reads TGTGCCAGCAGCTTTCTAGCGGGCCAGGGCCCAGATACGCAGTATTTT. The V gene is TRBV5-4, the J gene TRBJ2-3, with 8 bases identical to TRBD2. The germline V gene has CDR1 SGHNT and CDR2 YYREEE (reference sequence). Trimming at V came to 2 bases and at J to 4 bases, leaving 9 bases not matched to a gene. The length of the CDR3 is 16 residues.